A single sample is the source of the 27 T cell receptor beta chains below, sequenced in a study of tumor and adjacent non-tumor tissue in lung cancer. This sample's RNA came from whole unsorted tissue. A modified ARM-PCR protocol with three rounds of nested PCR amplified TCRbeta. MiXCR, applied by TCRdb to the multiplex PCR reads, yields one record per CDR3 protein. The profile shows roughly 200,000 distinct CDR3 sequences, less than 80% of them singletons. The specimen sequenced was lung tumor tissue. The receptors come from a man in his sixties with non-small cell lung cancer.

Concerning this clonotype itself: Possible read error: a much larger clone is one base away. V usage is TRBV6-2 or TRBV6-3 and J usage is TRBJ2-5; a weak D match, TRBD2 (5 bases). In germline, CDR1 is MNHEY, CDR2 SVGEGT. The CDR3 loop spans 13 amino acids. The CDR3 nucleotides are TGTACCAGCGGTCAAGCACCCCCCGAGACCCAGTACTTC. Residues: CTSGQAPPETQYF.

In regard to this clonotype: An end of the junction differs from the germline gene, which may be a read error. The chain joins TRBV4-1 to TRBJ2-5; D is uncertain. Germline CDR1 and CDR2: MGHRA and YSYEKL. CDR3 length: 14 amino acids. The CDR3 loop reads CAISQGDHQETQYF. In nucleotides, the CDR3 is TGCGCCATCAGCCAAGGCGACCACCAAGAGACCCAGTACTTC.

The chain couples TRBV5-5 to TRBJ2-1; no clear D. Per the germline V gene, CDR1 is SGHKS and CDR2 is YYEKEE (reference sequence). V lost 4 bases, J lost 6 bases, and 17 bases lay in between. The CDR3 length is 15 residues. CDR3 nucleotide sequence: TGTGCCAGCAGCCTGGACGGCATGAGTGGCAATGAGCAGTTCTTC. This translates into CASSLDGMSGNEQFF.

With respect to this clonotype: Likely a read error: the CDR3 ends without its conserved phenylalanine or tryptophan. The chain carries TRBV11-3 and TRBJ2-5, with D maybe TRBD2 (7 bases). The CDR3 extends over 17 amino acids. Germline V gene sequence: CDR1 SGHNT, CDR2 YENEEA. V lost 3 bases and J 4 bases, leaving 21 bases between the germline ends. CDR3 DNA: TGTGCCAGCAGCTTTGATCCTGGCGCGAGGGGGGGAGAGACCCAGTACCTC. Amino acids: CASSFDPGARGGETQYL.

Remarks on this clonotype: Germline is not matched at one junction end, which may reflect a read error. The chain joins TRBV5-1 to TRBJ1-2; D is unresolved. Germline V gene sequence: CDR1 SGHRS, CDR2 YFSETQ. CDR3 size: 14 residues. The CDR3 region has the DNA TGCGCCAGCAGCTTGGGCACAAGGGTCTATGGTTACACCTTC. As protein: CASSLGTRVYGYTF. Together with reference TRBV5-1 and TRBJ1-2, the CDR3 gives the full variable domain: KAGVTQTPRYLIKTRGQQVTLSCSPISGHRSVSWYQQTPGQGLQFLFEYFSETQRNKGNFPGRFSGRQFSNSRSEMNVSTLELGDSALYLCASSLGTRVYGYTFGSGTRLTVV.

This clonotype was seen once. CDR3 coding DNA: TGCAGTGCTAATACAGGGACGGGGTGGCATGAGCAGTTCTTC. Its translation: CSANTGTGWHEQFF. V gene TRBV20-1 combines with J gene TRBJ2-1; D may be TRBD1 (6 bases). The CDR3 runs to 14 residues. Trimming shortened V by 4 bases and J by 8 bases, and 18 bases separated the two germline ends. The germline CDR1 and CDR2 sequences are DFQATT and SNEGSKA (reference sequence).

As for this clonotype: This may stem from a read error, because a much larger clone lies one nucleotide away. The CDR3 loop reads CSARDAGAGGSHEQYF. The CDR3 DNA is TGCAGTGCTAGAGATGCCGGGGCAGGGGGGTCCCACGAGCAGTACTTC. The V and J genes are TRBV20-1 and TRBJ2-7, with D possibly matching TRBD1 (7 bases). The V gene's germline CDR1 is DFQATT and CDR2 SNEGSKA (reference sequence). This CDR3 comprises 16 residues. V shed 0 bases and J shed 5 bases, with 20 bases lying between them.

The chain uses TRBV5-5 and TRBJ1-1; 7 nucleotides agree with TRBD1. Germline values: CDR1 SGHKS, CDR2 YYEKEE (reference sequence). V was pared by 6 bases and J by 3 bases, with 5 bases of the junction left unmatched. The CDR3 runs to 13 residues. CDR3 protein: CASNSQGDTEAFF. The CDR3 DNA follows: TGTGCCAGCAACTCTCAGGGGGACACTGAAGCTTTCTTT.

The count of this clonotype is one. A much larger clone differs by one base, so this may be a read error. This sequence joins TRBV6-5 and TRBJ2-1; D gene unclear. In germline, CDR1 is MNHEY, CDR2 SVGAGI. The CDR3 is made up of 14 amino acids. This chain's CDR3 is CASRLDSTYNEQSF. The DNA for the CDR3 is TGTGCCAGCAGGTTAGACTCCACCTACAATGAGCAGTCCTTC.

Regarding this clonotype: A read error may produce the germline difference seen at one junction end. Here the CDR3 reads CASSQGISSYEQYF. CDR3 bases: TGTGCCAGTAGCCAAGGGATTAGCTCCTACGAGCAGTACTTC. This chain links TRBV4-2 with TRBJ2-7; no firm D call. CDR1 is LGHNA and CDR2 is YNFKEQ in the germline V gene. The CDR3 has 14 residues.

The chain couples TRBV12-3 or TRBV12-4 to TRBJ2-7; 7 bases are shared with TRBD1. This CDR3 spans 14 amino acids. The ends lost 10 bases at V and 6 bases at J; junction bases unmatched: 15. In DNA form, the CDR3 reads TGTGCCAACAGGGCCGACGACAGGGAGCGCGAGCAGTACTTC. It encodes CANRADDREREQYF.

As concerns this clonotype: It may be a read error: a sequence one base away is much more abundant. The rearrangement links TRBV29-1 to TRBJ1-1; 7 nucleotides agree with TRBD1. CDR3 length equals 15 residues. Germline V gene sequence: CDR1 SQVTM, CDR2 ANQGSEA. CDR3 protein: CNTSKGGTGATEAFF. In nucleotides, the CDR3 is TGCAACACCTCTAAGGGAGGAACAGGGGCCACTGAAGCTTTCTTT.

The J gene is TRBJ2-3, the V gene TRBV30; 8 positions match TRBD2. Trimming took 8 bases from V and 2 from J; bases not matched to a gene: 12. This CDR3 region has 15 residues. Per the germline V gene, CDR1 is GTSNPN and CDR2 is SVGIG (reference sequence). The CDR3 bases are TGTGCCAGACAACCGGCGGGACTAGACACAGATACGCAGTATTTT. This codes for CARQPAGLDTDTQYF.

Here the CDR3 reads CASHLGPNTEAFF. DNA for the CDR3: TGTGCCAGCCACTTAGGGCCCAACACTGAAGCTTTCTTT. The rearrangement joins TRBV18 to TRBJ1-1; D gene unclear. The CDR3 extends over 13 amino acids. Looked up from germline, CDR1 is KGHSH and CDR2 is LQKENI. V was pared by 8 bases and J by 2 bases, with 12 bases between.

In the case of this clonotype: A junction boundary mismatches the germline segment, possibly from a read error. J is TRBJ2-5 and V is TRBV6-6; weak D call: TRBD2 (5 bases). The CDR3 consists of 15 residues. The germline V gene encodes CDR1 MNHNY and CDR2 SVGAGI (reference sequence). CDR3 loop: CASSLSPTLGETHYF. CDR3 sequence (DNA): TGTGCCAGCAGTTTGTCCCCAACCCTCGGGGAGACCCATTACTTC.

The chain combines TRBV11-1 with TRBJ1-1; 9 positions match TRBD1. Trimming took 5 bases from V and 0 from J; bases not matched to a gene: 13. Germline CDR1 is SGHAT and CDR2 is FQDESV (reference sequence). CDR3 length: 18 amino acids. CDR3 sequence (DNA): TGTGCCAGCAGCGCGGCCGTGGGGACAGGGAGCTTGAACACTGAAGCTTTCTTT. As protein: CASSAAVGTGSLNTEAFF.

In its sample, this clonotype was seen a few times. The V call is TRBV20-1, the J call TRBJ1-1; possible D gene TRBD1, 5 bases. V was cut by 2 bases and J by 1 base, with 14 bases left in between. CDR3 length equals 15 residues. Germline CDR1 is DFQATT and CDR2 is SNEGSKA (reference sequence). The DNA for the CDR3 is TGCAGTGCTAGACACCTGGGGGAGGCGAACACTGAAGCTTTCTTT. It translates to CSARHLGEANTEAFF.

The gene calls are TRBV6-2 or TRBV6-3 and TRBJ2-1; TRBD2 is a possible D gene (5 bases). The CDR3 length is 15 residues. Germline lookup yields CDR1 MNHEY and CDR2 SVGEGT. V lost 2 bases to trimming and J lost 8 bases, with 16 bases between them. DNA of the CDR3: TGTGCCAGCAGTTACGGACTGGAAGCTGACGATGAGCAGTTCTTC. This codes for CASSYGLEADDEQFF.

In regard to this clonotype: A read error may produce the germline difference seen at one junction end. The J gene is TRBJ2-7, the V gene TRBV4-2; 8 nucleotides align to TRBD1. CDR1 is LGHNA and CDR2 is YNFKEQ in the germline V gene. CDR3 length: 15 residues. CDR3 residues: CATSQGTGGSYEQYF. In DNA, the CDR3 is TGTGCCACCAGCCAGGGGACAGGTGGCTCTTACGAGCAGTACTTC.

A note on this clonotype: The junction departs from the called germline gene at one end, perhaps through a read error. The CDR3: CSAITAVGLYNEQVF. CDR3 coding DNA: TGCAGTGCTATAACAGCGGTAGGGCTTTACAATGAGCAGGTCTTC. The V and J genes are TRBV20-1 and TRBJ2-1; possible D gene TRBD2, 5 bases. The CDR3 runs to 15 residues. CDR1 is DFQATT, CDR2 SNEGSKA, per germline (reference sequence).

The rearrangement uses TRBV12-3 or TRBV12-4 and TRBJ1-2, with a weak D call TRBD1 (5 bases). The CDR3 contains 12 residues. V lost 6 bases and J lost 10, with 15 bases in between. The CDR3 protein is CASSRDEVDYTF. The CDR3 DNA follows: TGTGCCAGCAGCCGGGACGAGGTTGACTACACCTTC.

The chain links TRBV20-1 to TRBJ2-3, with D tentatively TRBD1 (5 bases). Trimming cost V 5 bases and J 2 bases, with 17 bases left between them. Germline-derived CDR1 and CDR2 are DFQATT and SNEGSKA (reference sequence). This CDR3 region has 15 residues. This CDR3 is CSARSETENTDTQYF. CDR3 coding DNA: TGCAGTGCTCGTTCCGAGACAGAGAACACAGATACGCAGTATTTT.

The DNA for the CDR3 is TGCAGCGTTGAAACTGATGGGAGGGGGAGAATTGAGCAGTTCTTC. It codes for CSVETDGRGRIEQFF. The chain combines TRBV29-1 with TRBJ2-1, with D possibly matching TRBD2 (7 bases). Germline CDR1 is SQVTM and CDR2 is ANQGSEA. V was clipped by 2 bases and J by 9 bases, with 20 bases between them. The CDR3 is made up of 15 amino acids.

This clonotype has only a few counts. This rearrangement joins TRBV10-2 to TRBJ2-3; D unresolved. V was cut by 5 bases and J by 5 bases, with 8 bases left in between. CDR3 length: 12 residues. Germline V gene data show CDR1 as WSHSY and CDR2 as SAAADI. Written as DNA, the CDR3 is TGCGCCAGCAGTAACGCGAAAGATACGCAGTATTTT. This translates into CASSNAKDTQYF.

The rearrangement joins TRBV6-1 to TRBJ1-6; 7 nucleotides agree with TRBD1. There are 15 residues in the CDR3. The junction had 7 bases not matched to a gene; V was cut back by 4 bases and J by 7 bases. CDR1 MNHNS and CDR2 SASEGT come from the germline V gene. The DNA for the CDR3 is TGTGCCAGCAGTGTTAGTGGGACAGTAAATTCACCCCTCCACTTT. Its translation: CASSVSGTVNSPLHF.

Details on this clonotype: Likely a read error: the CDR3 ends without its conserved phenylalanine or tryptophan. V is TRBV4-2 and J is TRBJ1-4; D is ambiguous. CDR1 and CDR2 (germline): LGHNA, YNFKEQ. The CDR3 loop spans 14 amino acids. The germline V and J ends were trimmed by 5 bases and 0 bases, with 7 bases remaining between them. The CDR3 region has the DNA TGTGCCAGCAGCACAAGGACAACTAATGAAAAACTGTTTTTG. Translated, it gives CASSTRTTNEKLFL.

This clonotype was seen only a few times. This chain uses TRBV7-9 with TRBJ2-1, with 9 bases aligning to TRBD2. Germline V gives CDR1 SEHNR, CDR2 FQNEAQ (reference sequence). The CDR3 contains 15 residues. V trimming: 1 base; J trimming: 7 bases; junction bases outside the gene matches: 5. Here the CDR3 reads CASSLVSGRWNEQFF. In DNA, the CDR3 is TGTGCCAGCAGCTTAGTAAGCGGGAGGTGGAATGAGCAGTTCTTC.